This note documents a single T cell receptor beta chain sequence. Profiling relied on immunoSEQ multiplex PCR, and the TCRdb table lists in-frame clones only, not all of them. The table shows 25,000 to 30,000 clones, with about four fifths occurring only once. CDR1 is LGHNT, CDR2 FRNRAP, per germline. The V segment lost 1 base and the J segment 2 bases; nucleotides outside the gene matches: 10. This CDR3 is 17 amino acids long. These data belong to a study of blood T cell repertoires in COVID-19. Sequencing was carried out using peripheral blood. The rearrangement uses TRBV12-5 and TRBJ2-7, with 8 bases aligning to TRBD1. The sequence came from a man aged 80 or over with active or convalescent COVID-19. CDR3 loop: CASGLAPPGQVTYEQYF. In nucleotides, the CDR3 is TGTGCTAGTGGTTTGGCCCCTCCGGGACAGGTCACCTACGAGCAGTACTTC. The full variable domain, its missing parts supplied by reference TRBV12-5 and TRBJ2-7, is DARVTQTPRHKVTEMGQEVTMRCQPILGHNTVFWYRQTMMQGLELLAYFRNRAPLDDSGMPKDRFSAEMPDATLATLKIQPSEPRDSAVYFCASGLAPPGQVTYEQYFGPGTRLTVT.